Shown below are 24 T cell receptor beta chains from a single sample sequenced in a study of regulatory and conventional T cells in RAG deficiency. The sorted conventional CD4+ T cells were CD25-low and CD127-high, with genomic DNA sequenced. The table came from immunoSEQ multiplex PCR; TCRdb's copy has only in-frame clones and leaves some out. The table records more than 8,500 clones, around 94% of them present only once. The sample comprised CD4+ effector T cells sorted from blood. These receptors were obtained from a human donor with RAG deficiency presenting as severe combined immunodeficiency.

The chain has TRBV2 and TRBJ2-7, with 9 bases identical to TRBD1. The germline CDR1 and CDR2 sequences are SNHLY and FYNNEI. The CDR3 runs 14 residues. V lost 7 bases to trimming and J lost 5 bases; unmatched junction nucleotides: 9. Written as DNA, the CDR3 is TGTGCCAGCACTACCCCGGGACAGGGTAACGAGCAGTACTTC. Its translation is CASTTPGQGNEQYF.

V usage is TRBV9 and J usage is TRBJ2-5, with TRBD1 identical over 7 bases. The CDR3 length is 14 residues. Germline V gene data show CDR1 as SGDLS and CDR2 as YYNGEE. Losses at the gene ends were 1 base for V and 2 bases for J; bases not matched to a gene: 2. The CDR3 is CASSVRDRQETQYF. CDR3 DNA sequence: TGTGCCAGCAGCGTAAGGGACAGACAAGAGACCCAGTACTTC. The entire variable domain, with the rest obtained from reference TRBV9 and TRBJ2-5, is as follows: DSGVTQTPKHLITATGQRVTLRCSPRSGDLSVYWYQQSLDQGLQFLIQYYNGEERAKGNILERFSAQQFPDLHSELNLSSLELGDSALYFCASSVRDRQETQYFGPGTRLLVL.

This rearrangement joins TRBV9 to TRBJ2-6; the match to TRBD2 covers 13 bases. Germline V gene data show CDR1 as SGDLS and CDR2 as YYNGEE. With V trimmed by 4 bases and J by 4 bases, 11 bases remained unmatched. CDR3 length: 19 amino acids. The CDR3 sequence is CASSRTSGSKALGANVLTF. CDR3 coding DNA: TGTGCCAGCAGCCGGACTAGCGGGAGTAAAGCCCTCGGGGCCAACGTCCTGACTTTC.

The chain combines TRBV19 with TRBJ2-1; D unclear. The CDR3 runs 12 residues. With 5 bases removed from V and 3 bases from J, the gap between germline ends came to 5 bases. CDR1 LNHDA and CDR2 SQIVND come from the germline V gene (reference sequence). The CDR3 DNA sequence: TGTGCCAGTAGTCGTCTCTACAATGAGCAGTTCTTC. It codes for CASSRLYNEQFF.

This clone was detected only once. This chain links TRBV5-4 with TRBJ2-5; a possible D gene is TRBD2 (5 bases). V was shortened by 2 bases and J by 2 bases, with 13 bases between the two germline ends. Germline V gene sequence: CDR1 SGHNT, CDR2 YYREEE (reference sequence). CDR3 length: 15 residues. DNA for the CDR3: TGTGCCAGCAGCTTTGGGAGAGGGCCGCAAGAGACCCAGTACTTC. This sequence encodes CASSFGRGPQETQYF.

The J gene is TRBJ2-3, the V gene TRBV11-2; 10 nucleotides match TRBD2. This CDR3 is built from 15 residues. The junction had 2 bases not matched to a gene; V was cut back by 1 base and J by 4 bases. Germline-derived CDR1 and CDR2 are SGHAT and FQNNGV. The CDR3 region is CASSLALAGADTQYF. DNA for the CDR3: TGTGCCAGCAGCTTAGCGCTAGCGGGAGCAGATACGCAGTATTTT.

This rearrangement joins TRBV6-6 to TRBJ2-7, with 9 bases that match TRBD1. The length of the CDR3 is 14 residues. Germline CDR1 and CDR2: MNHNY and SVGAGI (reference sequence). J lost 4 bases, V lost 6 bases, and 7 bases had no gene match. The CDR3 spells CASSSPGQGYEQYF. The CDR3 nucleotides are TGTGCCAGCAGCTCACCGGGACAGGGTTACGAGCAGTACTTC.

The rearrangement links TRBV29-1 to TRBJ1-1; D not certain. Looked up from germline, CDR1 is SQVTM and CDR2 is ANQGSEA. The length of the CDR3 is 14 residues. Trimming stripped 5 bases from V and 0 bases from J, with 13 bases between. CDR3 region: CSVSSPTLNTEAFF. The CDR3 DNA follows: TGCAGCGTTTCCTCGCCAACCTTGAACACTGAAGCTTTCTTT.

The rearrangement links TRBV10-3 to TRBJ2-7, with D possibly called TRBD1 or TRBD2 (5 bases each). The V and J ends lost 8 bases and 0 bases respectively, with 8 bases between them. Germline CDR1 reads ENHRY; CDR2 reads SYGVKD. This CDR3 is built from 12 residues. This chain's CDR3 is CAISGTSYEQYF. The CDR3 DNA is TGTGCCATCTCCGGGACCTCCTACGAGCAGTACTTC.

The chain recombines TRBV14 with TRBJ2-5; D ambiguous. Between the trimmed V and J ends, which lost 3 bases and 5 bases, there was a span of 4 bases. This CDR3 comprises 11 residues. Germline assignment: CDR1 SGHDN and CDR2 FVKESK. CDR3 residues: CASSHRETQYF. CDR3 bases: TGTGCCAGCAGCCACAGGGAGACCCAGTACTTC.

The chain uses TRBV27 and TRBJ2-1; TRBD1 might be the D (6 bases). This CDR3 spans 18 amino acids. CDR1 is MNHEY, CDR2 SMNVEV, per germline (reference sequence). V was clipped by 6 bases and J by 0 bases, with 21 bases between them. The CDR3 here is CASRPFPLQGTSYNEQFF. CDR3 sequence (DNA): TGTGCCAGCAGACCCTTTCCTTTACAGGGCACCTCCTACAATGAGCAGTTCTTC.

In its sample, this clone was seen once. V and J are TRBV7-9 and TRBJ2-1; D gene unclear. The CDR3 is 14 amino acids. V shed 3 bases and J shed 0 bases, with 6 bases lying between them. In germline, CDR1 is SEHNR, CDR2 FQNEAQ (reference sequence). The CDR3 DNA reads as TGTGCCAGCAGCTTTATGAGCTCCTACAATGAGCAGTTCTTC. It is translated as CASSFMSSYNEQFF. The whole variable domain, remainder taken from reference TRBV7-9 and TRBJ2-1, is DTGVSQNPRHKITKRGQNVTFRCDPISEHNRLYWYRQTLGQGPEFLTYFQNEAQLEKSRLLSDRFSAERPKGSFSTLEIQRTEQGDSAMYLCASSFMSSYNEQFFGPGTRLTVL.

A few counts support this clone. This chain uses TRBV9 with TRBJ1-4; D is unresolved. V gave up 0 bases and J gave up 0 bases, with 12 bases separating them. Looked up from germline, CDR1 is SGDLS and CDR2 is YYNGEE. The CDR3 spans 17 residues. DNA for the CDR3: TGTGCCAGCAGCGTAGGGCCGGGAATGGCAACTAATGAAAAACTGTTTTTT. Encoded protein: CASSVGPGMATNEKLFF.

This clone was counted once. The chain is built from TRBV5-1 and TRBJ1-1; 8 bases map to TRBD1. With V trimmed by 1 base and J by 3 bases, 5 bases remained unmatched. This CDR3 comprises 15 residues. Germline CDR1 and CDR2: SGHRS and YFSETQ. This CDR3 reads CASSLWDRRDTEAFF. The DNA for the CDR3 is TGCGCCAGCAGCTTGTGGGACAGGCGAGACACTGAAGCTTTCTTT.

The chain has TRBV30 and TRBJ2-5; 7 bases match TRBD2. Trimming took 5 bases from V and 4 from J; bases not matched to a gene: 10. The CDR3 has 14 amino acids. The germline CDR1 and CDR2 sequences are GTSNPN and SVGIG (reference sequence). In DNA, the CDR3 is TGTGCCTGGGCTGGCTTCCCGGGGGGAGAGACCCAGTACTTC. Residues: CAWAGFPGGETQYF.

This clone appeared once. The rearrangement uses TRBV20-1 and TRBJ1-2; D remains ambiguous. Germline assignment: CDR1 DFQATT and CDR2 SNEGSKA (reference sequence). Trimming stripped 6 bases from V and 4 bases from J, with 9 bases between. This CDR3 is 11 amino acids long. In DNA, the CDR3 is TGCAGTGCAGGGAGTCGCTATGGCTACACCTTC. It codes for CSAGSRYGYTF.

The J gene is TRBJ1-1, the V gene TRBV28; 7 bases map to TRBD1. The germline CDR1 and CDR2 sequences are MDHEN and SYDVKM. V lost 7 bases, J lost 3 bases, and 5 bases stayed unmatched. CDR3 size: 13 residues. The CDR3 loop is CASTIGGYTEAFF. The CDR3 coding sequence is TGTGCCAGCACCATAGGGGGCTACACTGAAGCTTTCTTT.

The chain joins TRBV7-3 to TRBJ2-5; TRBD1 matches 7 bases. Germline values: CDR1 SGHTA, CDR2 FQGTGA. CDR3 length equals 13 residues. Germline trimming cut 2 bases from V and 7 bases from J; bases unmatched to any gene: 4. This CDR3 is CASSLRQGGTQYF. CDR3 nucleotides: TGTGCCAGCAGCTTACGACAGGGTGGGACCCAGTACTTC. The variable domain in full, completed from reference TRBV7-3 and TRBJ2-5, reads GAGVSQTPSNKVTEKGKYVELRCDPISGHTALYWYRQSLGQGPEFLIYFQGTGAADDSGLPNDRFFAVRPEGSVSTLKIQRTERGDSAVYLCASSLRQGGTQYFGPGTRLLVL.

The J gene is TRBJ2-3, the V gene TRBV10-1; D gene uncertain. V was pared by 0 bases and J by 7 bases, with 8 bases between. The length of the CDR3 is 13 residues. The germline CDR1 and CDR2 sequences are WNHNN and SYGVQD (reference sequence). The CDR3 DNA reads as TGCGCCAGCAGTGAGTCCTTCGTGTATACGCAGTATTTT. Translation: CASSESFVYTQYF.

This sequence joins TRBV4-2 and TRBJ2-7, with D possibly TRBD2 on 5 matching bases. The germline V gene has CDR1 LGHNA and CDR2 YNFKEQ. Trimming stripped 0 bases from V and 0 bases from J, with 9 bases between. The CDR3 is 15 residues long. The CDR3 nucleotides are TGTGCCAGCAGCCAAGAGTGGAGGAGCTCCTACGAGCAGTACTTC. It specifies CASSQEWRSSYEQYF.

The chain is built from TRBV10-3 and TRBJ2-5; the D is unclear. The length of the CDR3 is 14 residues. Germline V gene lookup returns CDR1 ENHRY and CDR2 SYGVKD. With 3 bases removed from V and 3 bases from J, the gap between germline ends came to 11 bases. This CDR3 reads CAISDQKSKETQYF. CDR3 DNA: TGTGCCATCAGTGATCAGAAATCGAAAGAGACCCAGTACTTC.

This rearrangement joins TRBV7-6 to TRBJ2-1; 11 positions match TRBD2. CDR1 is SGHVS, CDR2 FNYEAQ, per germline. V trimming: 1 base; J trimming: 4 bases; junction bases outside the gene matches: 6. The CDR3 is made up of 17 amino acids. The DNA for the CDR3 is TGTGCCAGCAGCTTAGGACTAGCGGGAAGTTGGTACAATGAGCAGTTCTTC. The encoded protein is CASSLGLAGSWYNEQFF.

The chain employs TRBV28 and TRBJ1-2; D unresolved. CDR3 length equals 11 residues. CDR1 and CDR2 from the germline V gene are MDHEN and SYDVKM. Trimming stripped 5 bases from V and 2 bases from J, with 3 bases between. The CDR3 loop reads CASSVNYGYTF. The CDR3 nucleotides are TGTGCCAGCAGTGTCAACTATGGCTACACCTTC.

The V and J genes are TRBV10-2 and TRBJ2-6; D unresolved. The length of the CDR3 is 15 residues. Germline loops: CDR1 WSHSY, CDR2 SAAADI. Trimming cost V 5 bases and J 0 bases, with 8 bases left between them. The CDR3 region is CASSRHTSGANVLTF. In nucleotides, the CDR3 is TGCGCCAGCAGTCGTCACACCTCTGGGGCCAACGTCCTGACTTTC.